This is a list of T cell receptor beta chains from one sample in a study of cytotoxic CD8 clonotypes in ibrutinib-treated CLL. Assay used: immunoSEQ multiplex PCR; TCRdb lists only in-frame clones, some missing. Altogether 100,000 to 150,000 clones are present, 70% to 90% being singletons, with the ten largest covering roughly 2%. The input for sequencing was PBMCs, taken after 24 months of ibrutinib treatment. Every receptor here comes from a human donor with chronic lymphocytic leukemia. The CDR3 runs from the conserved cysteine through the conserved F or W. Fields, in order: V gene, D gene, J gene, clone size, CDR3 DNA, CDR3 protein. A D gene is named only where the DNA matches it firmly. Some rows have no size entry. The others give once, few or many, or a class for an expanded clone.

TRBV4-1,-,TRBJ1-5,-,TGCGCCAGCAGCCAAGATCTACAGGGCATTAGCAATCAGCCCCAGCATTTT,CASSQDLQGISNQPQHF
TRBV28,TRBD1,TRBJ1-4,few,TGTGCCAGCAGTTCCCCTAAGCGGCTGCTCCGAGGACAGGCAGCTAATGAAAAACTGTTTTTT,CASSSPKRLLRGQAANEKLFF
TRBV7-2,TRBD1,TRBJ2-3,-,TGTGCCAGCAGCTTAGGACAGGGGGTACCGCAGTATTTT,CASSLGQGVPQYF
TRBV30,-,TRBJ1-4,-,TGTGCCTGGAAAGGTTGGAGACAGGCGAATGAAAAACTGTTTTTT,CAWKGWRQANEKLFF
TRBV6-1,-,TRBJ1-1,-,TGTGCCAGCACCCTACAGGGAGGTGGCACTGAAGCTTTCTTT,CASTLQGGGTEAFF
TRBV6-6,-,TRBJ2-3,-,TGTGCCAGCAGTACGTTAGGGGGGCAGTATTTT,CASSTLGGQYF
TRBV4-1,-,TRBJ1-2,few,TGCGCCAGCAGCCACATCTTCAACGACAGGTCGTGGGGCTACACCTTC,CASSHIFNDRSWGYTF
TRBV7-9,TRBD2,TRBJ2-7,-,TGTGCCAGCAGCTTTGGGACTATCTACGAGCAGTACTTC,CASSFGTIYEQYF
TRBV28,-,TRBJ2-7,-,TGTGCCAGCAGTCCGGGCGGGGGCACGAGGGAGCAGTACTTC,CASSPGGGTREQYF
TRBV5-1,TRBD2,TRBJ2-2,-,TGCGCCAGCAGCGGATCCGGGACTAGCGGGACTTACGGGGAGCTGTTTTTT,CASSGSGTSGTYGELFF
TRBV7-2,TRBD2,TRBJ2-7,few,TGTGCCAGCAGCCAGACTAGCGGGGTTTACGAGCAGTACTTC,CASSQTSGVYEQYF
TRBV6-1,TRBD2,TRBJ2-5,few,TGTGCCAGCAGCGGAGGGAGGGCCTCGGAGACCCAGTACTTC,CASSGGRASETQYF
TRBV28,-,TRBJ1-1,-,TGTGCCAGCAGTTCCCCGGGACGGATGAACACTGAAGCTTTCTTT,CASSSPGRMNTEAFF
TRBV7-9,TRBD2,TRBJ2-5,once,TGTGCCAGCAGCTTTGGGGGGGTGGAGGAGACCCAGTACTTC,CASSFGGVEETQYF
TRBV5-1,-,TRBJ2-5,-,TGCGCCAGCAGCTTGGATGGACTAGGAGGGGGTGAGACCCAGTACTTC,CASSLDGLGGGETQYF
TRBV6-4,-,TRBJ2-1,once,TGTGCCAGCAGTGACTCGGGCACAACCTACAATGAGCAGTTCTTC,CASSDSGTTYNEQFF
TRBV7-9,-,TRBJ2-5,-,TGTGCCAGCAGCTTAACAGGGGAGGTAGGGACCCAGTACTTC,CASSLTGEVGTQYF
TRBV29-1,TRBD1,TRBJ2-1,-,TGCAGCGTTTCCCCGGCGGGGACAGGCAATGAGCAGTTCTTC,CSVSPAGTGNEQFF
TRBV29-1,TRBD1,TRBJ2-1,-,TGCAGCGCCTCGTGGGGACAGGGTCGTCTGTTCTTC,CSASWGQGRLFF
TRBV6-4,-,TRBJ2-6,-,TGTGCCAGCAGTGGTGGCCGTGCTGGGGCCAACGTCCTGACTTTC,CASSGGRAGANVLTF
TRBV7-9,TRBD2,TRBJ2-3,-,TGTGCCAGCAGCCCTGGACTAGCGGGGGCCACAGATACGCAGTATTTT,CASSPGLAGATDTQYF
TRBV14,TRBD1,TRBJ1-6,once,TGTGCCAGCAGCCGACCCGGGACAGACAATGTTTCACCCCTCCACTTT,CASSRPGTDNVSPLHF
TRBV7-2,TRBD2,TRBJ2-5,once,TGTGCCAGCAGCTTAGAGGTCCCCTCCCCGGGAGGGACCCAGTACTTC,CASSLEVPSPGGTQYF
TRBV7-2,TRBD1,TRBJ1-1,-,TGTGCCAGCAGCTCCAGGACAGGGCAGGGGAACACTGAAGCTTTCTTT,CASSSRTGQGNTEAFF
TRBV19,TRBD1,TRBJ2-3,once,TGTGCCAGTACCAGGACAGGAGTTAGCACAGATACGCAGTATTTT,CASTRTGVSTDTQYF
TRBV6-4,TRBD2,TRBJ2-1,once,TGTGCCAGCAGTGACTCGATGGTAGCGGGAGGTAATGAGCAGTTCTTC,CASSDSMVAGGNEQFF
TRBV28,TRBD1,TRBJ2-6,once,TGTGCCAGCATCCTTAGGACAGGGGGCTCCAACGTCCTGACTTTC,CASILRTGGSNVLTF
TRBV4-2,-,TRBJ2-6,-,TGTGCCAGCAGCCCCCCTCGGGGTGGCTCTGGGGCCAACGTCCTGACTTTC,CASSPPRGGSGANVLTF
TRBV7-2,-,TRBJ2-7,-,TGTGCCAGCAGCTTAACACTCTACGAGCAGTACTTC,CASSLTLYEQYF
TRBV2,TRBD1,TRBJ1-2,once,TGTGCCAGCAGGGGACAGGGCAACTATGGCTACACCTTC,CASRGQGNYGYTF
TRBV5-1,-,TRBJ2-7,few,TGCGCCAGCAGCTTGGCGGGCTCAATCTCCTACGAGCAGTACTTC,CASSLAGSISYEQYF
TRBV28,TRBD1,TRBJ1-5,-,TGTGCCAGCAGTCCGACCACAGGGGTCCAGCATTTT,CASSPTTGVQHF
TRBV5-4,TRBD1,TRBJ2-1,-,TGTGCCAGCAGCTTGGGGCAGGGGGCGGAATATGAGCAGTTCTTC,CASSLGQGAEYEQFF
TRBV9,-,TRBJ2-7,-,TGTGCCAGCAGCGGGGCCGGCCGCTCCTACGAGCAGTACTTC,CASSGAGRSYEQYF
TRBV5-4,-,TRBJ2-1,many,TGTGCCAGCTTCGTTCAGGGGAACAATGAGCAGTTCTTC,CASFVQGNNEQFF
TRBV5-4,-,TRBJ2-7,-,TGTGCCAGCAGCGGGCGTTTCGGTGGCGAGCAGTACTTC,CASSGRFGGEQYF
TRBV27,TRBD1,TRBJ1-3,-,TGTGCCAGCAGTTTGGGACAGGCCACTAGGCTGAATGGAAACACCATATATTTT,CASSLGQATRLNGNTIYF
TRBV2,-,TRBJ1-5,-,TGTGCCAGCAGTGAACGCGCGTGGGGGGGGCCCCAGCATTTT,CASSERAWGGPQHF
TRBV6-1,-,TRBJ2-3,-,TGTGCCAGCTCGGCCGACCCTTCTAGCACAGATACGCAGTATTTT,CASSADPSSTDTQYF
TRBV18,-,TRBJ2-5,once,TGTGCCAGCTCACCCCCTGTCCTAGAGACCCAGTACTTC,CASSPPVLETQYF
TRBV5-6,TRBD2,TRBJ2-7,-,TGTGCCAGCAGCTTTGATAGCGGGAACTCCTACGAGCAGTACTTC,CASSFDSGNSYEQYF
TRBV15,-,TRBJ1-4,-,TGTGCCACCAGCAGAGATAGGACGGTTAATGAAAAACTGTTTTTT,CATSRDRTVNEKLFF
TRBV9,TRBD2,TRBJ2-1,-,TGTGCCAGCAGCGTGGGACTAGCGGGAGACGGTAATGAGCAGTTCTTC,CASSVGLAGDGNEQFF
TRBV28,-,TRBJ2-1,-,TGTGCCAGCAGTTCCCAGGGGTCCGAGCAGTTCTTC,CASSSQGSEQFF
TRBV11-2,-,TRBJ1-3,-,TGTGCCAGCAGCTTACTGAGTACTGGAAACACCATATATTTT,CASSLLSTGNTIYF
TRBV27,TRBD1,TRBJ2-3,-,TGTGCCAGCAGTTTAAGACAGGGGTGGGGGACAGATACGCAGTATTTT,CASSLRQGWGTDTQYF
TRBV27,-,TRBJ1-5,-,TGTGCCAGCAGTTTAAGGGCCGACAATCAGCCCCAGCATTTT,CASSLRADNQPQHF